This section outlines one T cell receptor (beta chain) sequence together with its context. Donors were healthy HIV-negative adults without recently reported acute infections or vaccinations. The data belong to a study of shared clonotypes between healthy human individuals. Looking at the study overall: The composition of the donors was a couple of women and a few men aged 18 to 49. Three plates were used per donor for CD4 naive, three for CD4 memory, two for CD8 naive and one for CD8 memory.

The assay was immunoSEQ multiplex PCR, and TCRdb's table has in-frame clones only and misses some. The sample has fewer than 2.5 million clones; 80% to 95% are singletons. The CDR3 sequence is 12 residues long. Specimen: naive CD4+ T cells from PBMCs. Specified subset: CD45RA+ positively selected. This chain joins TRBV21-1 and TRBJ1-5. TRBV21-1 is a listed pseudogene. The TCR originated in a man younger than 35 in good health. Some clones in this sample may be carry-over from other donors' samples. In DNA form, the CDR3 reads TGTGCCAGCCCCATCTGCAATCAGCCCCAGCATTTT. Protein sequence: CASPICNQPQHF.